This T cell receptor (beta chain) was sequenced for a study of blood T cell repertoires in COVID-19. Study at large: The United States, Italy and Spain provided the acute and convalescent COVID-19 samples. Sample material is recorded as cDNA or gDNA derived from T cells, B-cell-depleted T cells, or PBMCs.

Original handling: Amplification of reference gene primers provided the estimated nucleated cell counts. Only in-frame clones appear in the TCRdb table, and some are missing; sequencing was by immunoSEQ multiplex PCR. V, J and clone size are taken as reported in that table, and D and trimming were inferred from the DNA itself. The sample includes around 300,000 clones, roughly 85% of them seen just once. The CDR3 has 12 residues. Trimming left V 1 base short and J 3 bases short, with 7 bases between. Per the germline V gene, CDR1 is GTSNPN and CDR2 is SVGIG (reference sequence). The sample was peripheral blood. This chain connects TRBV30 to TRBJ2-7; D remains unclear. This receptor was obtained from a woman aged 25-40 years with active or convalescent COVID-19. CDR3 residues: CAWSASGYEQYF. CDR3 nucleotides: TGTGCCTGGAGTGCCTCCGGCTACGAGCAGTACTTC.